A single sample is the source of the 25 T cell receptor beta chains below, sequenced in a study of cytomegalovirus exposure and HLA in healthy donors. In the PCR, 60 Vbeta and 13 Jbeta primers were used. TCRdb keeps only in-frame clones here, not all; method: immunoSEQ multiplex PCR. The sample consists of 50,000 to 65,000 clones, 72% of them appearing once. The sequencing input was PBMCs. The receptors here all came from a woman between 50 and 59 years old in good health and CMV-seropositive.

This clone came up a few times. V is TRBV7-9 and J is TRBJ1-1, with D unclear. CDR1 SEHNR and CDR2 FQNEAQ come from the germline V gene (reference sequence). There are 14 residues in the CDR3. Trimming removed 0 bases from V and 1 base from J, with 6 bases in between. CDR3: CASSLAAGNTEAFF. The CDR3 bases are TGTGCCAGCAGCTTAGCCGCAGGGAACACTGAAGCTTTCTTT.

The CDR3 DNA reads TGTGCCAGCAGCCAAATGGGACAGGGGGAAAGAGAGACCCAGTACTTC. As protein: CASSQMGQGERETQYF. V and J are TRBV7-3 and TRBJ2-5, with 11 bases that match TRBD1. In germline, CDR1 is SGHTA, CDR2 FQGTGA. The CDR3 has 16 residues. V was pared by 5 bases and J by 4 bases, with 9 bases of the junction left unmatched.

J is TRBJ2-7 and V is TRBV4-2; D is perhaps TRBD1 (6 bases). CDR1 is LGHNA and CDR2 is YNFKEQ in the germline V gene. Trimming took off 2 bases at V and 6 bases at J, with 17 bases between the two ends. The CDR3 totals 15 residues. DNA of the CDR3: TGTGCCAGCAGCCAACAAAGGGGGATCGGAGCCGAGCAGTACTTC. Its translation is CASSQQRGIGAEQYF.

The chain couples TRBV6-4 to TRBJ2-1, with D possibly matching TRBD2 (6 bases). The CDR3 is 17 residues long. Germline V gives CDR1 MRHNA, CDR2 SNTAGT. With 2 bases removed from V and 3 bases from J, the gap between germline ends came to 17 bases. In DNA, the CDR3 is TGTGCCAGCAGTGACATCATGGCGGGGCGAATCTACAATGAGCAGTTCTTC. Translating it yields CASSDIMAGRIYNEQFF.

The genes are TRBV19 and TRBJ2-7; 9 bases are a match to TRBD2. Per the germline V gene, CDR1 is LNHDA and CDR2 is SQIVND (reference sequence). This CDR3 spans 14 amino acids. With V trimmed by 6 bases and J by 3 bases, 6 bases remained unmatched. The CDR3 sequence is CASRLTSGNYEQYF. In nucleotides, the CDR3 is TGTGCCAGTAGGCTGACTAGCGGTAACTACGAGCAGTACTTC.

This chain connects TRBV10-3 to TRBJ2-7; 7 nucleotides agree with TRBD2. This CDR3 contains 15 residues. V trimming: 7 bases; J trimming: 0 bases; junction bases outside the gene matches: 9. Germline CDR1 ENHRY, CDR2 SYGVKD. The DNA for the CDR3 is TGTGCCATCATGGCTAGCGGAACCTACTCCTACGAGCAGTACTTC. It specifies CAIMASGTYSYEQYF.

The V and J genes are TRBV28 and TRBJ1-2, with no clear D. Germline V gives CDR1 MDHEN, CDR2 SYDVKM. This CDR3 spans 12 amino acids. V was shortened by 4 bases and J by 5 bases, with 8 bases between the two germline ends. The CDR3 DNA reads TGTGCCAGCAGTTCCGGGATTTATGGCTACACCTTC. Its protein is CASSSGIYGYTF.

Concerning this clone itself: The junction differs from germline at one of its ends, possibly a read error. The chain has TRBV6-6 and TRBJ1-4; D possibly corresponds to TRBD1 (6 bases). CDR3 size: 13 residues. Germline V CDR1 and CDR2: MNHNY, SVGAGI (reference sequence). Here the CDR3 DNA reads TGTGCCAGCAGTTCTGACTTTAAGGGGGTAGCGCTTTTT. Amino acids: CASSSDFKGVALF.

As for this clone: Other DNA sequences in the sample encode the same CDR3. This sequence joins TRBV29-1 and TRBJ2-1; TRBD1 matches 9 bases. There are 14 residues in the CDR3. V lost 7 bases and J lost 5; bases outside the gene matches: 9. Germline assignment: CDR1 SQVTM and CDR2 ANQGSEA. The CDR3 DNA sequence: TGCAGCGCTAAAGACAGGGGGTACAACAATGAGCAGTTCTTC. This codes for CSAKDRGYNNEQFF.

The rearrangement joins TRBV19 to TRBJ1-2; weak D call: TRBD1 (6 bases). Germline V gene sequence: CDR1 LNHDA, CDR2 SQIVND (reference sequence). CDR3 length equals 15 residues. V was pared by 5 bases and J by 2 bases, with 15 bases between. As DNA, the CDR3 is TGTGCCAGTAGTGAACAGGGAAGAGCCAACTATGGCTACACCTTC. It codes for CASSEQGRANYGYTF.

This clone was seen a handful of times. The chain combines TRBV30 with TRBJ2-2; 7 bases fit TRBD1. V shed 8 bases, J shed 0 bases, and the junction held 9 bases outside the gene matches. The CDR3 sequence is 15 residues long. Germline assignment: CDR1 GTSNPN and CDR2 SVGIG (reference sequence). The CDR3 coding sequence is TGTGCCGGGCGGACAGGAAAAACGAACACCGGGGAGCTGTTTTTT. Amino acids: CAGRTGKTNTGELFF.

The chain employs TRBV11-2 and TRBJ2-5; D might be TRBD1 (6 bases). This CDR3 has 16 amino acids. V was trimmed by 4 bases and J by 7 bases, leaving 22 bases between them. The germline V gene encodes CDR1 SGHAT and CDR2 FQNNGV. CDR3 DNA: TGTGCCAGCAGCTCGAGAAATCAGGGGTTCCAGGGGACCCAGTACTTC. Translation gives CASSSRNQGFQGTQYF.

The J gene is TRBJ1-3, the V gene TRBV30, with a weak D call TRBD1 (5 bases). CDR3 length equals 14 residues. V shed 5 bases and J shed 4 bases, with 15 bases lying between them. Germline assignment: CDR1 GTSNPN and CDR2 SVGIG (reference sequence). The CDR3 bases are TGTGCCTGGGGCGATGGGGGAGGAGGAAACACCATATATTTT. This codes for CAWGDGGGGNTIYF. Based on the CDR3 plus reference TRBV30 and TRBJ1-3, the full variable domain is SQTIHQWPATLVQPVGSPLSLECTVEGTSNPNLYWYRQAAGRGLQLLFYSVGIGQISSEVPQNLSASRPQDRQFILSSKKLLLSDSGFYLCAWGDGGGGNTIYFGEGSWLTVV.

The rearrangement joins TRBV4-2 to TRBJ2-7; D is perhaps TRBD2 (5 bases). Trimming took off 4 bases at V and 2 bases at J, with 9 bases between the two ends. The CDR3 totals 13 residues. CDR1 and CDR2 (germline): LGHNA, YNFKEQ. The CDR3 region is CASSLGATYEQYF. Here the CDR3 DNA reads TGTGCCAGCAGCCTGGGAGCCACCTACGAGCAGTACTTC.

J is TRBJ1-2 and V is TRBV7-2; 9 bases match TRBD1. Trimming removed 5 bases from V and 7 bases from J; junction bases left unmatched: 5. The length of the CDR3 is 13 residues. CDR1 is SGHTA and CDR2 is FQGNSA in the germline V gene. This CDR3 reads CASSRDREVGYTF. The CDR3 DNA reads TGTGCCAGCAGCCGGGACAGGGAGGTTGGCTACACCTTC.

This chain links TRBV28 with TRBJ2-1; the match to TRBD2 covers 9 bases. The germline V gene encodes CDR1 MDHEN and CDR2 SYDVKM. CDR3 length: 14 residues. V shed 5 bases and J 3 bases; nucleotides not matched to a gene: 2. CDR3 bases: TGTGCCAGCAGTACTAGCGGGCACTACAATGAGCAGTTCTTC. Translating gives CASSTSGHYNEQFF.

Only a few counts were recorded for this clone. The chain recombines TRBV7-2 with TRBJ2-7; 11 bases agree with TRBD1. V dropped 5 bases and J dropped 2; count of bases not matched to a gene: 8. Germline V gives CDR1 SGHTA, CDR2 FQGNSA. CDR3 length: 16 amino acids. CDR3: CASSPRDRGSAYEQYF. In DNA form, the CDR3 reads TGTGCCAGCAGCCCGCGGGACAGGGGGTCCGCCTACGAGCAGTACTTC.

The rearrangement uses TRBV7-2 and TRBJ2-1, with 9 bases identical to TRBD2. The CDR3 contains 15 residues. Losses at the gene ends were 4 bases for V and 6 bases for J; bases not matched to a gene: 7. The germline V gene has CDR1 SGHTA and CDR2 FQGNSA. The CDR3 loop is CASSSGGGARNEQFF. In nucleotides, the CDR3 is TGTGCCAGCAGCTCAGGCGGGGGGGCCCGCAATGAGCAGTTCTTC.

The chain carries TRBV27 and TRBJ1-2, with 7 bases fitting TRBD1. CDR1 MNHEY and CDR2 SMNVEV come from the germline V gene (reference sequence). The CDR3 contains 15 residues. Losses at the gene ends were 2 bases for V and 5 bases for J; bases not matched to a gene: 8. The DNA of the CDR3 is TGTGCCAGCAGTTTAACCCCGGGACAGTTGTATGGCTACACCTTC. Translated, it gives CASSLTPGQLYGYTF.

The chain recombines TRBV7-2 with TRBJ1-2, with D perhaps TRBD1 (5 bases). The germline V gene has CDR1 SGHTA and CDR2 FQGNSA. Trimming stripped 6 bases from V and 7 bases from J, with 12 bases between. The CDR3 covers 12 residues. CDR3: CASRPSQGGYTF. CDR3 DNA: TGTGCCAGCAGACCCTCTCAGGGTGGCTACACCTTC. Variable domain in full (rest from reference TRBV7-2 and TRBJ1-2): GAGVSQSPSNKVTEKGKDVELRCDPISGHTALYWYRQSLGQGLEFLIYFQGNSAPDKSGLPSDRFSAERTGGSVSTLTIQRTQQEDSAVYLCASRPSQGGYTFGSGTRLTVV.

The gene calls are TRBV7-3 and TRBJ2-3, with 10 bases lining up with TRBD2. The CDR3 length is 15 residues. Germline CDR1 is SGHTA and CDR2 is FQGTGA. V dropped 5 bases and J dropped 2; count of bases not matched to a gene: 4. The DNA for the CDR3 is TGTGCCAGCAGCCCAGGACTAGCGGCCACAGATACGCAGTATTTT. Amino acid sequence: CASSPGLAATDTQYF.

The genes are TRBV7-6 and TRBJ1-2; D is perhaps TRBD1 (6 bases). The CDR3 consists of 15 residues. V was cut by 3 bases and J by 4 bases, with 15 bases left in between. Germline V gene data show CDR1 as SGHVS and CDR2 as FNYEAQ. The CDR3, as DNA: TGTGCCAGCAGCTTCCGCACGGGACACTTCTATGGCTACACCTTC. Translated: CASSFRTGHFYGYTF.

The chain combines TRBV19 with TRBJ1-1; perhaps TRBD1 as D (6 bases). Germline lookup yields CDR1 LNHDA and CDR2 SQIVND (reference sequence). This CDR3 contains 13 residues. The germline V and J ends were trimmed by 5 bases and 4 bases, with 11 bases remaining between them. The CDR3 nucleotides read TGTGCCAGTAGTCAACTAGGGGGCACTGAAGCTTTCTTT. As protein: CASSQLGGTEAFF.

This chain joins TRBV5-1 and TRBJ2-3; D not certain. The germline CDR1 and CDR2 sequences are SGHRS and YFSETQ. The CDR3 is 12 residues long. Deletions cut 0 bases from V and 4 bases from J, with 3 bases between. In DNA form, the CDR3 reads TGCGCCAGCAGCTTGGCGGCAGATACGCAGTATTTT. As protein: CASSLAADTQYF.

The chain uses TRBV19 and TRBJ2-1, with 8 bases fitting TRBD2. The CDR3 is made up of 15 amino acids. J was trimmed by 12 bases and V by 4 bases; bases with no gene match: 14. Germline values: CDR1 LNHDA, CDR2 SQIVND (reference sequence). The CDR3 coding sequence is TGTGCCAGTAGTAAGCGAGCGGGAGCCCCCGCCGGGCAGTTCTTC. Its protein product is CASSKRAGAPAGQFF. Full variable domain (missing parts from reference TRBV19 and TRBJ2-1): DGGITQSPKYLFRKEGQNVTLSCEQNLNHDAMYWYRQDPGQGLRLIYYSQIVNDFQKGDIAEGYSVSREKKESFPLTVTSAQKNPTAFYLCASSKRAGAPAGQFFGPGTRLTVL.